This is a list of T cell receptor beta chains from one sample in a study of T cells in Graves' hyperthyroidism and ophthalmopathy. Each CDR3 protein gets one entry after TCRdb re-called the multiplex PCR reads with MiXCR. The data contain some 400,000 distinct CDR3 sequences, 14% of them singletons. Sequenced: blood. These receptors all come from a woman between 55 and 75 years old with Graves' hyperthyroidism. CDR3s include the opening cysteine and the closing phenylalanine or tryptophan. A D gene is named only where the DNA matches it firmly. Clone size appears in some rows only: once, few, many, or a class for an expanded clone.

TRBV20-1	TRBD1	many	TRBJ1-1	CSAKRQGDVRTEAFF	TGCAGTGCTAAGAGACAGGGAGATGTTCGCACTGAAGCTTTCTTT
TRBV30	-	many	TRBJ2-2	CAWRDRTNTGELFF	TGTGCCTGGAGAGATCGGACCAACACCGGGGAGCTGTTTTTT
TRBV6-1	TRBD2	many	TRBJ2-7	CASSESGSSHYEQYF	TGTGCCAGCAGTGAAAGCGGGAGTTCCCACTACGAGCAGTACTTC
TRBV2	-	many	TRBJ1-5	CASSEEVDQPQHF	TGTGCCAGCAGTGAAGAGGTGGATCAGCCCCAGCATTTT
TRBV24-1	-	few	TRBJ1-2	CATSDWAGDYGYTF	TGTGCCACCAGTGATTGGGCAGGGGACTATGGCTACACCTTC
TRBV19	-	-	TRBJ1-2	CASTQMEGYGYTF	TGTGCCAGTACCCAGATGGAGGGGTATGGCTACACCTTC
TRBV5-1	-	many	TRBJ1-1	CASSLAGELYTEAFF	TGCGCCAGCAGCTTGGCCGGGGAGTTGTACACTGAAGCTTTCTTT
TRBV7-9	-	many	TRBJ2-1	CASRVDEQFF	TGTGCCAGCAGAGTAGATGAGCAGTTCTTC
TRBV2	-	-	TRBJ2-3	CASSPLPSRGQYF	TGTGCCAGCAGTCCCCTCCCCTCGAGGGGGCAGTATTTT
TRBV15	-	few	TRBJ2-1	CATSRDGQGTFF	TGTGCCACCAGCAGAGATGGGCAGGGGACGTTCTTC
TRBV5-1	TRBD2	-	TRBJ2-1	CASSLSPSGSTRNEQFF	TGCGCCAGCAGCTTGTCGCCCAGCGGGAGTACTCGGAATGAGCAGTTCTTC
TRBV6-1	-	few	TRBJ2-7	CASWDRSSYEQYF	TGTGCCAGTTGGGACCGGAGCTCCTACGAGCAGTACTTC
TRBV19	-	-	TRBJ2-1	CASSIRGRRSLYNEQFF	TGTGCCAGTAGTATACGAGGGAGAAGGAGCCTTTACAATGAGCAGTTCTTC
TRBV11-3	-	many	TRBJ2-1	CASSLGGGTTYNEQFF	TGTGCCAGCAGCTTAGGTGGCGGGACGACCTACAATGAGCAGTTCTTC
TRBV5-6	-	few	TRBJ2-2	CASSLKVRTTFSGELFF	TGTGCCAGCAGCTTGAAGGTTAGGACTACCTTCTCCGGGGAGCTGTTTTTT
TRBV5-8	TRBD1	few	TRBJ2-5	CASSLEGTAIQETQYF	TGTGCCAGCAGCTTGGAGGGGACAGCGATCCAAGAGACCCAGTACTTC
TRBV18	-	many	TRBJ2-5	CASSPPLAGARETQYF	TGTGCCAGCTCACCACCGCTAGCTGGGGCTAGGGAGACCCAGTACTTC